These 30 T cell receptor beta chains were all obtained from the same sample, sequenced in a study of cytomegalovirus exposure and HLA in healthy donors. The PCR contained 60 Vbeta and 13 Jbeta primers. Some clones are missing from TCRdb's copy, which holds only in-frame ones; the method was immunoSEQ multiplex PCR. The sample holds 150,000 to 250,000 clones, 65% to 90% seen once. Sequenced sample: PBMCs. The source of these receptors is a woman between 45 and 60 years old in good health and CMV-seronegative.

Only one count was recorded for this clone. The rearrangement links TRBV6-6 to TRBJ2-1; TRBD1 matches at 8 bases. The germline V gene has CDR1 MNHNY and CDR2 SVGAGI (reference sequence). Trimming at V came to 4 bases and at J to 4 bases, leaving 9 bases not matched to a gene. There are 16 residues in the CDR3. CDR3 sequence (DNA): TGTGCCAGCAGTTCCGGGACAGGACGTGTATACAATGAGCAGTTCTTC. This translates into CASSSGTGRVYNEQFF.

The sample holds one count of this clone. This sequence joins TRBV19 and TRBJ2-7; D is perhaps TRBD1 (5 bases). The CDR3 has 13 amino acids. The germline V gene has CDR1 LNHDA and CDR2 SQIVND (reference sequence). Trimming left V 6 bases short and J 6 bases short, with 15 bases between. CDR3 protein: CASRQGHSLEQYF. As DNA, the CDR3 is TGTGCCAGTAGGCAGGGTCATTCCCTCGAGCAGTACTTC.

DNA for the CDR3: TGTGCCAGCAGTTTATACGGACAGAATCAGCCCCAGCATTTT. This codes for CASSLYGQNQPQHF. The chain has TRBV27 and TRBJ1-5, with TRBD1 as a possible D gene (6 bases). Trimming stripped 1 base from V and 4 bases from J, with 8 bases between. The V gene's germline CDR1 is MNHEY and CDR2 SMNVEV (reference sequence). CDR3 length: 14 amino acids.

The genes are TRBV7-9 and TRBJ2-1, with TRBD2 matching over 9 bases. V lost 3 bases, J lost 3 bases, and 6 bases stayed unmatched. The CDR3 spans 16 residues. CDR1 is SEHNR, CDR2 FQNEAQ, per germline (reference sequence). Written as DNA, the CDR3 is TGTGCCAGCAGCTTTTCGACTAGCGGCATCTACAATGAGCAGTTCTTC. Its translation is CASSFSTSGIYNEQFF.

The rearrangement links TRBV7-2 to TRBJ1-2, with D hard to call. V was pared by 6 bases and J by 2 bases, with 16 bases between. Germline loops: CDR1 SGHTA, CDR2 FQGNSA. The CDR3 consists of 15 residues. The CDR3 sequence: CASRPPGIDNYGYTF. CDR3 coding DNA: TGTGCCAGCAGGCCCCCAGGTATTGACAACTATGGCTACACCTTC.

V gene TRBV18 combines with J gene TRBJ1-5; the D gene is possibly TRBD1 (6 bases). V was clipped by 1 base and J by 3 bases, with 10 bases between them. This CDR3 comprises 15 residues. Germline CDR1 KGHSH, CDR2 LQKENI. CDR3 sequence: CASSPQGGYNQPQHF. CDR3 nucleotides: TGTGCCAGCTCACCACAGGGGGGGTACAATCAGCCCCAGCATTTT.

The chain carries TRBV7-6 and TRBJ2-7; 8 nucleotides align to TRBD1. Per the germline V gene, CDR1 is SGHVS and CDR2 is FNYEAQ. V lost 4 bases and J lost 0; bases outside the gene matches: 5. The CDR3 runs to 15 residues. CDR3 residues: CASSSGQGISYEQYF. The CDR3 DNA sequence: TGTGCCAGCAGCTCCGGACAGGGAATCTCCTACGAGCAGTACTTC.

The chain has TRBV5-1 and TRBJ2-1; TRBD1 matches at 8 bases. V lost 0 bases and J lost 4; bases outside the gene matches: 3. The CDR3 is 15 amino acids. Germline V gene sequence: CDR1 SGHRS, CDR2 YFSETQ. The CDR3 coding sequence is TGCGCCAGCAGCTTGGCGGACAGGGTATACAATGAGCAGTTCTTC. Encoded protein: CASSLADRVYNEQFF. Full variable domain (outside the CDR3, taken from reference TRBV5-1 and TRBJ2-1): KAGVTQTPRYLIKTRGQQVTLSCSPISGHRSVSWYQQTPGQGLQFLFEYFSETQRNKGNFPGRFSGRQFSNSRSEMNVSTLELGDSALYLCASSLADRVYNEQFFGPGTRLTVL.

The chain combines TRBV7-2 with TRBJ2-5, with 9 bases identical to TRBD2. There are 15 residues in the CDR3. Germline loops: CDR1 SGHTA, CDR2 FQGNSA. Trimming removed 0 bases from V and 9 bases from J; junction bases left unmatched: 8. Here the CDR3 reads CASSLALAGSGAQYF. In DNA form, the CDR3 reads TGTGCCAGCAGCTTAGCTCTAGCGGGGTCCGGGGCCCAGTACTTC.

The chain combines TRBV6-4 with TRBJ2-2, with a possible D match to TRBD2 (5 bases). The V gene's germline CDR1 is MRHNA and CDR2 SNTAGT. CDR3 length equals 16 residues. The V and J ends lost 2 bases and 4 bases respectively, with 14 bases between them. The DNA for the CDR3 is TGTGCCAGCAGTGACGGCTCGACGAGCGGCACCGGGGAGCTGTTTTTT. As protein: CASSDGSTSGTGELFF.

The chain uses TRBV21-1 and TRBJ2-1; the table's D call, TRBD1, was not checked against the DNA. TRBV21-1 is described as a pseudogene. The CDR3 is made up of 13 amino acids. The CDR3 sequence: CASIGRPYNEQFF. The CDR3 nucleotides are TGTGCCAGCATCGGCAGGCCATACAATGAGCAGTTCTTC.

V and J are TRBV7-2 and TRBJ1-2, with unresolved D. This CDR3 region has 14 residues. Germline V gene data show CDR1 as SGHTA and CDR2 as FQGNSA. The V end was cut by 5 bases, the J end by 4 bases, with 14 bases between. CDR3 loop: CASSPMYGVYGYTF. CDR3 DNA sequence: TGTGCCAGCAGCCCAATGTACGGGGTCTATGGCTACACCTTC.

This chain links TRBV14 with TRBJ2-1; 11 bases align to TRBD2. CDR3 length: 18 amino acids. Germline-derived CDR1 and CDR2 are SGHDN and FVKESK. V lost 1 base and J lost 7; bases outside the gene matches: 12. CDR3 DNA: TGTGCCAGCAGCCAAGCAGGAGTAGCGGGAGGGTTAGTGAATGAGCAGTTCTTC. It codes for CASSQAGVAGGLVNEQFF. Filled out from reference TRBV14 and TRBJ2-1, the complete variable domain reads EAGVTQFPSHSVIEKGQTVTLRCDPISGHDNLYWYRRVMGKEIKFLLHFVKESKQDESGMPNNRFLAERTGGTYSTLKVQPAELEDSGVYFCASSQAGVAGGLVNEQFFGPGTRLTVL.

Remarks on this clone: One end of the junction varies from germline; a read error may be responsible. This sequence joins TRBV7-9 and TRBJ1-4, with a possible D match to TRBD1 (5 bases). Germline loops: CDR1 SEHNR, CDR2 FQNEAQ (reference sequence). The CDR3 runs 17 residues. CDR3 in amino acids: CSSSPLVLGGSNEKLFF. CDR3 bases: TGTTCCAGCAGCCCGTTAGTTCTGGGGGGTTCTAATGAAAAACTGTTTTTT. The full variable domain, its missing parts supplied by reference TRBV7-9 and TRBJ1-4, is DTGVSQNPRHKITKRGQNVTFRCDPISEHNRLYWYRQTLGQGPEFLTYFQNEAQLEKSRLLSDRFSAERPKGSFSTLEIQRTEQGDSAMYLCSSSPLVLGGSNEKLFFGSGTQLSVL.

V is TRBV2 and J is TRBJ1-2; possibly TRBD1 for D (5 bases). Germline V CDR1 and CDR2: SNHLY, FYNNEI. Trimming left V 7 bases short and J 8 bases short, with 14 bases between. This CDR3 has 12 residues. CDR3 in DNA: TGTGCCAGCAAAAAATCCAGGGAAGGCTACACCTTC. It yields the protein CASKKSREGYTF. Full variable domain (outside the CDR3, taken from reference TRBV2 and TRBJ1-2): EPEVTQTPSHQVTQMGQEVILRCVPISNHLYFYWYRQILGQKVEFLVSFYNNEISEKSEIFDDQFSVERPDGSNFTLKIRSTKLEDSAMYFCASKKSREGYTFGSGTRLTVV.

V and J are TRBV9 and TRBJ1-2; 8 bases match TRBD1. CDR1 and CDR2 from the germline V gene are SGDLS and YYNGEE. J gave up 0 bases and V 2 bases, and 6 bases lay outside the gene matches. The CDR3 has 16 residues. CDR3: CASSVSVQGANYGYTF. The CDR3 nucleotides are TGTGCCAGCAGCGTCAGCGTACAGGGGGCTAACTATGGCTACACCTTC.

The J gene is TRBJ2-3, the V gene TRBV6-4, with D unresolved. V was cut by 6 bases and J by 4 bases, with 14 bases left in between. The CDR3 has 14 amino acids. CDR1 is MRHNA and CDR2 is SNTAGT in the germline V gene. CDR3 region: CASSALSSSDTQYF. DNA of the CDR3: TGTGCCAGCAGCGCCCTTAGTTCATCAGATACGCAGTATTTT.

The chain uses TRBV27 and TRBJ2-5; 8 positions match TRBD1. The CDR3 consists of 13 residues. The V and J ends lost 8 bases and 5 bases, in that order; junction bases with no gene match: 7. Germline V gene data show CDR1 as MNHEY and CDR2 as SMNVEV (reference sequence). The CDR3 DNA reads TGTGCCAGCCATCGGACAGGGACGGAGACCCAGTACTTC. This sequence encodes CASHRTGTETQYF.

The chain has TRBV28 and TRBJ2-6, with D possibly TRBD1 on 6 matching bases. Deletions cut 6 bases from V and 3 bases from J, with 15 bases between. Per the germline V gene, CDR1 is MDHEN and CDR2 is SYDVKM. The CDR3 is made up of 16 amino acids. CDR3 DNA sequence: TGTGCCAGCAGCCTACAGGGCCTCGGTGGGGCCAACGTCCTGACTTTC. Amino acids: CASSLQGLGGANVLTF.

The rearrangement joins TRBV4-2 to TRBJ2-7; D perhaps matches TRBD2 (5 bases). V gave up 1 base and J gave up 3 bases, with 10 bases separating them. Germline V gene lookup returns CDR1 LGHNA and CDR2 YNFKEQ. The CDR3 has 14 residues. The DNA of the CDR3 is TGTGCCAGCAGCCAAGTGATCGGGGTCTACGAGCAGTACTTC. It yields the protein CASSQVIGVYEQYF.

This clone occurred once. The chain employs TRBV4-1 and TRBJ1-5; D is undetermined. Germline CDR1 and CDR2: MGHRA and YSYEKL. The CDR3 has 15 amino acids. Trimming shortened V by 0 bases and J by 5 bases, and 11 bases separated the two germline ends. CDR3 protein: CASSQEGRNYQPQHF. In DNA form, the CDR3 reads TGCGCCAGCAGCCAAGAGGGCAGGAATTATCAGCCCCAGCATTTT.

The rearrangement joins TRBV6-5 to TRBJ1-5; 11 bases line up with TRBD1. In germline, CDR1 is MNHEY, CDR2 SVGAGI. The CDR3 contains 14 residues. V lost 6 bases and J lost 6; bases outside the gene matches: 4. Here the CDR3 reads CASRPGQGVQPQHF. The CDR3 DNA reads as TGTGCCAGCAGACCGGGACAGGGGGTTCAGCCCCAGCATTTT.

The J gene is TRBJ2-3, the V gene TRBV28; 10 bases line up with TRBD2. This CDR3 has 14 residues. Germline values: CDR1 MDHEN, CDR2 SYDVKM. J gave up 4 bases and V 6 bases, and 4 bases lay outside the gene matches. The CDR3 reads CASRAGGPPDTQYF. The CDR3, as DNA: TGTGCCAGCAGAGCGGGAGGGCCTCCAGATACGCAGTATTTT.

The CDR3 loop is CASATGSDYGYTF. The CDR3 nucleotides are TGCGCCAGCGCCACAGGGTCGGACTATGGCTACACCTTC. This chain connects TRBV5-1 to TRBJ1-2; possibly TRBD1 for D (6 bases). Trimming stripped 7 bases from V and 3 bases from J, with 13 bases between. CDR1 SGHRS and CDR2 YFSETQ come from the germline V gene. This CDR3 region has 13 residues.

The J gene is TRBJ2-4, the V gene TRBV19; no definite D call. This CDR3 spans 13 amino acids. Germline values: CDR1 LNHDA, CDR2 SQIVND (reference sequence). V was shortened by 5 bases and J by 0 bases, with 5 bases between the two germline ends. The chain's CDR3 is CASSSLAKNIQYF. CDR3 bases: TGTGCCAGTAGTTCTTTAGCCAAAAACATTCAGTACTTC. The whole variable domain, remainder taken from reference TRBV19 and TRBJ2-4, is DGGITQSPKYLFRKEGQNVTLSCEQNLNHDAMYWYRQDPGQGLRLIYYSQIVNDFQKGDIAEGYSVSREKKESFPLTVTSAQKNPTAFYLCASSSLAKNIQYFGAGTRLSVL.

This rearrangement joins TRBV30 to TRBJ1-1; no clear D gene. The CDR3 extends over 12 amino acids. Trimming pared 3 bases from V and 7 bases from J, leaving 12 bases between. Per the germline V gene, CDR1 is GTSNPN and CDR2 is SVGIG (reference sequence). In DNA form, the CDR3 reads TGTGCCTGGAGGGCAGAGACACTTGAAGCTTTCTTT. Translated, it gives CAWRAETLEAFF.

The sample holds one count of this clone. The CDR3 loop is CASTRTGGRYGYTF. In nucleotides, the CDR3 is TGTGCCAGCACCCGGACAGGGGGCCGTTATGGCTACACCTTC. The rearrangement uses TRBV6-1 and TRBJ1-2; TRBD1 matches at 11 bases. CDR3 length: 14 amino acids. CDR1 and CDR2 from the germline V gene are MNHNS and SASEGT. With 7 bases clipped from V and 5 bases from J, the junction kept 6 bases outside the gene matches.

The rearrangement uses TRBV7-2 and TRBJ1-2; possibly TRBD1 for D (6 bases). V lost 1 base and J lost 4, with 10 bases in between. The germline V gene encodes CDR1 SGHTA and CDR2 FQGNSA. The CDR3 sequence is 14 residues long. Here the CDR3 DNA reads TGTGCCAGCAGCTTAGTTGGGGGCTCCTATGGCTACACCTTC. Its protein product is CASSLVGGSYGYTF. Using reference TRBV7-2 and TRBJ1-2 for the parts outside the CDR3, the full variable domain is GAGVSQSPSNKVTEKGKDVELRCDPISGHTALYWYRQSLGQGLEFLIYFQGNSAPDKSGLPSDRFSAERTGGSVSTLTIQRTQQEDSAVYLCASSLVGGSYGYTFGSGTRLTVV.

The chain recombines TRBV29-1 with TRBJ2-3; 8 positions agree with TRBD2. Trimming removed 2 bases from V and 4 bases from J; junction bases left unmatched: 11. CDR1 and CDR2 (germline): SQVTM, ANQGSEA. The CDR3 covers 16 residues. In DNA form, the CDR3 reads TGCAGCGTTGAAAAGCCTAGCGGGCTAGGGGCAGATACGCAGTATTTT. It yields the protein CSVEKPSGLGADTQYF.

This chain connects TRBV6-5 to TRBJ2-7; the D gene is possibly TRBD2 (5 bases). The V gene lost 2 bases and the J gene lost 6 bases, with 14 bases spanning the gap. Germline CDR1 and CDR2: MNHEY and SVGAGI. The length of the CDR3 is 14 residues. In DNA, the CDR3 is TGTGCCAGCAGTTACGACCGGGGTTCGGGCGAGCAGTACTTC. This encodes CASSYDRGSGEQYF.